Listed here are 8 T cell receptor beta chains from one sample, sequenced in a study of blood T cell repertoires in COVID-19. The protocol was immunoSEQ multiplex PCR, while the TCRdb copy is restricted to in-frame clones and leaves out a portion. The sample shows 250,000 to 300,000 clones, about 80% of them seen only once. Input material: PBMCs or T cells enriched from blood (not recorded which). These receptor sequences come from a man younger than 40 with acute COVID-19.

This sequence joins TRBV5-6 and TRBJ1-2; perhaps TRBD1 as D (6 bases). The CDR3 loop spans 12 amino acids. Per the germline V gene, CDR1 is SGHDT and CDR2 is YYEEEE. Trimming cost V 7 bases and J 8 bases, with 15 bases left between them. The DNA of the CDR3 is TGTGCCAGCGGGGCTGGGGGCAGGGGCTACACCTTC. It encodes CASGAGGRGYTF.

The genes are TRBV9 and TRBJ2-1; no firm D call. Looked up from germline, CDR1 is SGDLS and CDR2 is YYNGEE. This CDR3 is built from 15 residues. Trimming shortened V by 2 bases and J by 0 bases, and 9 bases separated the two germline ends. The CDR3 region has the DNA TGTGCCAGCAGCGTTGGCATAAGCTCCTACAATGAGCAGTTCTTC. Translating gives CASSVGISSYNEQFF.

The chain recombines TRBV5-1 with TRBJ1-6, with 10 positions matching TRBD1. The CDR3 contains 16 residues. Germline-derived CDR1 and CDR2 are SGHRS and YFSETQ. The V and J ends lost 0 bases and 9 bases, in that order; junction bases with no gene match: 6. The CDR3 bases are TGCGCCAGCAGCTTGGGGGACAGGGGAGCCGGTTCACCCCTCCACTTT. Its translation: CASSLGDRGAGSPLHF.

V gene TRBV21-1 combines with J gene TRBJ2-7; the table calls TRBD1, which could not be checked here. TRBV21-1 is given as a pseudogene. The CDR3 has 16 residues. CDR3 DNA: TGTGCCAGCAGCAAAAAACAGGGACCCCATTCCTACGAGCAGTACGTC. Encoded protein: CASSKKQGPHSYEQYV.

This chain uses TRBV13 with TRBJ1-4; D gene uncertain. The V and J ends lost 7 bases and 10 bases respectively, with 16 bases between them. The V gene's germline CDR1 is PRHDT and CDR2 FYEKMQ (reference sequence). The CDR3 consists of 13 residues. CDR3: CASTGEQDGKLFF. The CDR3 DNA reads TGTGCCAGCACGGGAGAACAAGATGGAAAACTGTTTTTT.

CDR3 sequence reads: CASSPKISAPSGYTF. CDR3 bases: TGTGCCAGCAGCCCCAAAATATCAGCCCCTAGTGGCTACACCTTC. J is TRBJ1-2 and V is TRBV14; D not resolved. Germline V CDR1 and CDR2: SGHDN, FVKESK. V lost 4 bases and J lost 7, with 19 bases in between. The CDR3 consists of 15 residues. Full variable domain (rest looked up from reference TRBV14 and TRBJ1-2): EAGVTQFPSHSVIEKGQTVTLRCDPISGHDNLYWYRRVMGKEIKFLLHFVKESKQDESGMPNNRFLAERTGGTYSTLKVQPAELEDSGVYFCASSPKISAPSGYTFGSGTRLTVV.

CDR3 coding DNA: TGTGCCAGCGACAAGGGGGTTGCCTCTGGAAACACCATATATTTT. Translated: CASDKGVASGNTIYF. The rearrangement joins TRBV2 to TRBJ1-3, with D tentatively TRBD1 (6 bases). The V gene lost 8 bases and the J gene lost 0 bases, with 14 bases spanning the gap. The germline gives CDR1 SNHLY, CDR2 FYNNEI. CDR3 length equals 15 residues.

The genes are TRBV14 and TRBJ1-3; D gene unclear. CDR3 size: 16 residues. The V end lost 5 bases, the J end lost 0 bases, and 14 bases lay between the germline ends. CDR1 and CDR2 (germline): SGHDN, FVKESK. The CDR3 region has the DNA TGTGCCAGCAGCGAGTTAAGCCTTCTCTCTGGAAACACCATATATTTT. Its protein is CASSELSLLSGNTIYF.